The 23 T cell receptor beta chains below come from one sample, sequenced in a study of vaccination effects on CD4 cells after COVID-19. When 10 to 11 days of culture had elapsed, CD4+ T cells were isolated. Two-dose BNT162b2 or mRNA-1273 vaccination was given to participants. Assay used: immunoSEQ multiplex PCR; TCRdb lists only in-frame clones, some missing. Among some 70,000 clones listed, over 75% were seen once. For these TCRs, the target antigens are not known. Sequencing used CD4+ T cells from PBMCs cultured without peptide, obtained after COVID-19 vaccination. The receptors were gathered from a human donor who received a COVID-19 vaccine.

The V and J genes are TRBV6-2 or TRBV6-3 and TRBJ2-7; maybe TRBD1 (5 bases). The V gene's germline CDR1 is MNHEY and CDR2 SVGEGT. The length of the CDR3 is 12 residues. V lost 2 bases to trimming and J lost 6 bases, with 8 bases between them. CDR3 residues: CASSYGAREQYV. The DNA of the CDR3 is TGTGCCAGCAGTTACGGGGCTCGCGAGCAGTACGTC.

The rearrangement joins TRBV2 to TRBJ2-1; possibly TRBD1 for D (5 bases). CDR3 size: 11 residues. Trimming stripped 8 bases from V and 8 bases from J, with 10 bases between. From germline, CDR1 is SNHLY and CDR2 FYNNEI. CDR3 sequence (DNA): TGTGCCAGCGGTGTACAGGATGAGCAGTTCTTC. This encodes CASGVQDEQFF.

This rearrangement joins TRBV10-3 to TRBJ1-2; D gene ambiguous. The CDR3 length is 12 residues. The germline gives CDR1 ENHRY, CDR2 SYGVKD. Deletions cut 3 bases from V and 8 bases from J, with 10 bases between. CDR3 residues: CAISEATRGYTF. The CDR3 nucleotides are TGTGCCATCAGTGAAGCAACAAGAGGCTACACCTTC.

This clone was picked up one time. V usage is TRBV7-3 and J usage is TRBJ2-5, with D possibly matching TRBD1 (6 bases). Trimming took off 1 base at V and 5 bases at J, with 8 bases between the two ends. The CDR3 contains 13 residues. CDR1 and CDR2 (germline): SGHTA, FQGTGA. CDR3 DNA: TGTGCCAGCAGCTTAAAGAGGGGGGAGACCCAGTACTTC. This sequence encodes CASSLKRGETQYF.

This chain connects TRBV28 to TRBJ2-7; TRBD1 agrees at 7 bases. CDR3 length: 16 amino acids. CDR1 is MDHEN, CDR2 SYDVKM, per germline. The ends lost 2 bases at V and 5 bases at J; junction bases unmatched: 12. The CDR3 region is CASSLGGAGGAHEQYV. CDR3 sequence (DNA): TGTGCCAGCAGTTTAGGTGGGGCAGGGGGAGCGCACGAGCAGTACGTC.

The rearrangement joins TRBV29-1 to TRBJ1-1; a possible D gene is TRBD1 (6 bases). This CDR3 spans 16 amino acids. Per the germline V gene, CDR1 is SQVTM and CDR2 is ANQGSEA. The V end was cut by 4 bases, the J end by 4 bases, with 22 bases between. The CDR3 nucleotides read TGCAGCGTTGGCGGAACAGCGGGGGGGCTTGCCACTGAAGCTTTCTTT. This codes for CSVGGTAGGLATEAFF.

The rearrangement joins TRBV5-1 to TRBJ2-2; D ambiguous. In germline, CDR1 is SGHRS, CDR2 YFSETQ. The length of the CDR3 is 14 residues. V dropped 3 bases and J dropped 2 bases, with 8 bases sitting between them. CDR3 DNA sequence: TGCGCCAGCAGCTCACCTACAAACACCGGGGAGCTGTTTTTT. Protein sequence: CASSSPTNTGELFF.

J is TRBJ2-4 and V is TRBV7-8; possibly TRBD1 for D (6 bases). Germline V gene sequence: CDR1 SGHVS, CDR2 FQNEAQ. V gave up 4 bases and J gave up 6 bases, with 13 bases separating them. The CDR3 sequence is 14 residues long. CDR3 in amino acids: CASSSQGLGNIQYF. The CDR3 bases are TGTGCCAGCAGCTCACAGGGCTTGGGAAACATTCAGTACTTC. Drawing the rest from reference TRBV7-8 and TRBJ2-4, the complete variable domain is GAGVSQSPRYKVAKRGQDVALRCDPISGHVSLFWYQQALGQGPEFLTYFQNEAQLDKSGLPSDRFFAERPEGSVSTLKIQRTQQEDSAVYLCASSSQGLGNIQYFGAGTRLSVL.

This chain uses TRBV6-1 with TRBJ1-5, with 8 nucleotides matching TRBD1. The CDR3 runs to 17 residues. The J segment lost 5 bases and the V segment lost 3 bases, leaving 12 bases of the junction unmatched. Germline CDR1 reads MNHNS; CDR2 reads SASEGT. CDR3 in amino acids: CASSDYRQGSNDQPQHF. The DNA for the CDR3 is TGTGCCAGCAGTGATTACCGACAGGGGTCGAATGATCAGCCCCAGCATTTT.

The chain recombines TRBV24-1 with TRBJ2-5, with D unclear. Per germline, CDR1 KGHDR and CDR2 SFDVKD. The CDR3 runs 14 residues. The V gene lost 1 base and the J gene lost 5 bases, with 10 bases spanning the gap. CDR3 protein: CATSDLTMGETQYF. The CDR3 nucleotides read TGTGCCACCAGTGATTTAACAATGGGGGAGACCCAGTACTTC.

The chain links TRBV5-1 to TRBJ1-4; D uncertain. CDR3 length: 14 residues. V was cut by 1 base and J by 8 bases, with 12 bases left in between. CDR1 SGHRS and CDR2 YFSETQ come from the germline V gene. CDR3: CASSLSGGREKLFF. CDR3 nucleotide sequence: TGCGCCAGCAGCTTGTCTGGTGGTAGAGAAAAACTGTTTTTT.

The chain uses TRBV19 and TRBJ1-1, with 9 bases aligning to TRBD1. Germline lookup yields CDR1 LNHDA and CDR2 SQIVND (reference sequence). V lost 4 bases to trimming and J lost 4 bases; unmatched junction nucleotides: 1. This CDR3 is 13 amino acids long. The CDR3 bases are TGTGCCAGTAGTACGACAGGGGGCACTGAAGCTTTCTTT. Residues: CASSTTGGTEAFF.

In this sample, this clone turned up a few times. This chain joins TRBV7-8 and TRBJ1-5, with D maybe TRBD1 (5 bases). This CDR3 is 16 amino acids long. Germline V gene sequence: CDR1 SGHVS, CDR2 FQNEAQ. Trimming pared 5 bases from V and 3 bases from J, leaving 17 bases between. CDR3 nucleotide sequence: TGTGCCAGCAGCGACCAGGGACGCACACTCAATCAGCCCCAGCATTTT. This gives the protein CASSDQGRTLNQPQHF.

The chain joins TRBV7-2 to TRBJ1-1; D possibly corresponds to TRBD1 (6 bases). Germline V gives CDR1 SGHTA, CDR2 FQGNSA. The CDR3 has 14 amino acids. V gave up 5 bases and J gave up 8 bases, with 18 bases separating them. This CDR3 reads CASSLGGVSGEAFF. For the CDR3, the DNA is TGTGCCAGCAGCCTAGGGGGGGTTTCGGGGGAAGCTTTCTTT.

V and J are TRBV10-3 and TRBJ2-7, with D perhaps TRBD1 (6 bases). V was pared by 2 bases and J by 6 bases, with 11 bases between. Germline CDR1 is ENHRY and CDR2 is SYGVKD. The CDR3 runs to 13 residues. CDR3 loop: CAISEGTKGEQYV. As DNA, the CDR3 is TGTGCCATCAGTGAGGGGACAAAGGGCGAGCAGTACGTC.

The chain joins TRBV12-5 to TRBJ1-6; a weak D match, TRBD1 (6 bases). The CDR3 contains 15 residues. The V end was cut by 5 bases, the J end by 7 bases, with 15 bases between. Germline CDR1 reads LGHNT; CDR2 reads FRNRAP. The CDR3 sequence is CASGLETGENSPLHF. CDR3 coding DNA: TGTGCTAGTGGTCTAGAGACAGGAGAGAATTCACCCCTCCACTTT.

The rearrangement joins TRBV6-5 to TRBJ2-2; no definite D call. Trimming took 2 bases from V and 4 from J, leaving 8 bases between them. The CDR3 runs to 14 residues. Germline loops: CDR1 MNHEY, CDR2 SVGAGI. CDR3 bases: TGTGCCAGCAGTTACCTGGCAGCCACCGGGGAGCTGTTTTTT. Amino acid sequence: CASSYLAATGELFF.

The chain links TRBV7-3 to TRBJ2-3, with D possibly being TRBD1 (6 bases). The CDR3 extends over 14 amino acids. Trimming shortened V by 3 bases and J by 5 bases, and 12 bases separated the two germline ends. CDR1 is SGHTA, CDR2 FQGTGA, per germline. The CDR3 DNA is TGTGCCAGCAGCTTGGCCATAGGGGGAGATACGCAGTATTTT. It encodes CASSLAIGGDTQYF. Looking up the rest from reference TRBV7-3 and TRBJ2-3 gives the full variable domain: GAGVSQTPSNKVTEKGKYVELRCDPISGHTALYWYRQSLGQGPEFLIYFQGTGAADDSGLPNDRFFAVRPEGSVSTLKIQRTERGDSAVYLCASSLAIGGDTQYFGPGTRLTVL.

The gene calls are TRBV6-5 and TRBJ2-7; maybe TRBD2 (5 bases). The CDR3 runs 14 residues. Germline V gene lookup returns CDR1 MNHEY and CDR2 SVGAGI. V lost 6 bases to trimming and J lost 1 base, with 13 bases between them. The CDR3 spells CASRTGRESYEQYV. Written as DNA, the CDR3 is TGTGCCAGCAGGACGGGTCGGGAATCCTACGAGCAGTACGTC.

Of note for this clone: Other DNA variants within this sample encode the same CDR3. This sequence joins TRBV6-5 and TRBJ1-3; D ambiguous. The CDR3 spans 12 residues. Trimming cost V 6 bases and J 1 base, with 4 bases left between them. Looked up from germline, CDR1 is MNHEY and CDR2 is SVGAGI. Written as DNA, the CDR3 is TGTGCCAGCAGCCGTTCTGGAAACACCATATATTTT. Protein: CASSRSGNTIYF.

This clone was counted a single time. The chain is built from TRBV6-5 and TRBJ2-7; 10 nucleotides match TRBD1. This CDR3 contains 12 residues. Germline V gene lookup returns CDR1 MNHEY and CDR2 SVGAGI. Losses at the gene ends were 6 bases for V and 13 bases for J; bases not matched to a gene: 9. The CDR3 is CASRDRGLDIYV. For the CDR3, the DNA is TGTGCCAGCAGGGACAGGGGGTTAGATATATACGTC.

The CDR3 reads CASSFSDQETQYF. The CDR3 nucleotides read TGTGCCAGCAGCTTTTCGGACCAAGAGACCCAGTACTTC. The rearrangement uses TRBV5-4 and TRBJ2-5; D unclear. The V gene lost 2 bases and the J gene lost 0 bases, with 5 bases spanning the gap. Germline assignment: CDR1 SGHNT and CDR2 YYREEE (reference sequence). The CDR3 is made up of 13 amino acids.

This chain uses TRBV7-3 with TRBJ2-3, with D perhaps matching TRBD2 (5 bases). The germline gives CDR1 SGHTA, CDR2 FQGTGA. The CDR3 loop spans 12 amino acids. Trimming stripped 5 bases from V and 5 bases from J, with 8 bases between. In nucleotides, the CDR3 is TGTGCCAGCAGCATCGCGGGAGATACGCAGTATTTT. Its translation is CASSIAGDTQYF.